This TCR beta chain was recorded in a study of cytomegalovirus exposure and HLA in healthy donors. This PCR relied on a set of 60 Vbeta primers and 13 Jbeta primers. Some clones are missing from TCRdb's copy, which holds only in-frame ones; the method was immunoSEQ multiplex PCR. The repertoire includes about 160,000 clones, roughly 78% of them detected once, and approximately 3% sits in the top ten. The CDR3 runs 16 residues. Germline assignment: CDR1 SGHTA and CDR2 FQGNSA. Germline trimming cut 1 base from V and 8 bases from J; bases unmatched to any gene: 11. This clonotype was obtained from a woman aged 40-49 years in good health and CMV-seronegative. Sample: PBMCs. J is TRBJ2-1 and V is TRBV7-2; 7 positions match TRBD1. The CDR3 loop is CASSLEELGGSDEQFF. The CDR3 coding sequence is TGTGCCAGCAGCTTAGAGGAATTAGGGGGCTCGGATGAGCAGTTCTTC.